This T cell receptor beta chain originates from a study of blood T cell repertoires in COVID-19 (dated by TCRdb to the early 2020s). With regard to the full study: The collaborator samples originated in the United States, Italy and Spain and spanned the acute and convalescent phases of COVID-19. The material from the prospective study consisted of cDNA or gDNA derived from T cells, B-cell-depleted T cells, or PBMCs. Deeply sampled blood TCRbeta repertoires from subjects exposed to, actively infected with, or recovered from COVID-19 were included in the dataset. The repertoires were released in a freely available public database intended as a resource for research on the immune response to SARS-CoV-2. Samples came from the ongoing ImmuneRACE study (first 160 participants) plus 1,254 subjects from 6 global collaborators. The sample metadata nearly always contained a de-identified subject ID, COVID-19 status, age in years and sex. Where HLA class I and class II types were available, the types were taken from metadata supplied by the sample provider, not from assay-based typing.

Including cysteine and phenylalanine, the CDR3 has 16 amino acids. CDR3 DNA is the only sequence kept; it has 48 bases, read in frame from the first base. V lost 5 bases and J lost 9 bases, and the count of bases not matched to a germline gene is 17. Reading the germline V gene gives CDR1 MGHRA and CDR2 YSYEKL. The collaborating institutions used their own protocols to collect whole blood in K2EDTA tubes. For TCRbeta analysis, collaborator samples were shipped as frozen whole blood, as isolated PBMCs, or as DNA extracted from either sample type. As regards this clone: Its antigen is unknown. One base away there is no much larger clone; base qualities are not given.

Findings and caveats that apply to the study as a whole: The quantity of clinical and demographic metadata differed by source and by participant and was supplied without curation.

TCRbeta CDR3 regions were amplified from genomic DNA using the immunoSEQ Assay, a bias-controlled multiplex PCR. Per the authors' processing: The number of nucleated cells in each sample was estimated from the amplification of reference gene primers within the assay. Sequence reads were collapsed and filtered to measure the absolute abundance of every unique TCRbeta CDR3 rearrangement. For each sample, productive Simpson clonality was calculated as the square root of Simpson's diversity index across productive rearrangements. TCRdb retrieved this table from immuneACCESS and kept in-frame rearrangements only. Not all clones are present; in checked studies, unresolved V genes account for under half, and no reason is known for the remainder. V and J calls and clone size are given by that table; D and trimming were obtained from the DNA. This sample comprises 120,000 to 150,000 clones, around 86% of them detected only once. The ten biggest clones cover about 5.8% of the sample.

Specimen: peripheral blood. This receptor was taken from a human donor in a cohort sampled during active COVID-19. The chain couples TRBV4-1 to TRBJ2-5, with 8 bases in between that match TRBD1. The CDR3 region reads CASSREDRARLMAQYF. The DNA is as follows: TGCGCCAGCAGCAGAGAGGACAGGGCCAGATTGATGGCCCAGTACTTC.